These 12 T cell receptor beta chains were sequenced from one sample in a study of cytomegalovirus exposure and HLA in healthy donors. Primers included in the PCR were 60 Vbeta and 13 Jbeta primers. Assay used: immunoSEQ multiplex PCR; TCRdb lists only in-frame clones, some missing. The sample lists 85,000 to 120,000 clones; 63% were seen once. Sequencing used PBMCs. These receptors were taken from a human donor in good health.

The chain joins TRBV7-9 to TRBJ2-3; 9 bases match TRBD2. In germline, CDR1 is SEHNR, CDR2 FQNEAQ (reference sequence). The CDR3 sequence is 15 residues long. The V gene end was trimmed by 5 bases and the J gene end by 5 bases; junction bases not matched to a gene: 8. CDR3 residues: CASSHGGRGGDTQYF. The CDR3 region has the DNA TGTGCCAGCAGCCATGGGGGGCGGGGGGGAGATACGCAGTATTTT.

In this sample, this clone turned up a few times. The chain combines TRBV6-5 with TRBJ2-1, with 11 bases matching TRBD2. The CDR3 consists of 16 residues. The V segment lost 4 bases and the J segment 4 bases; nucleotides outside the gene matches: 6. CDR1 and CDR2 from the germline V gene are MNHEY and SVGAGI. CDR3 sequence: CASSSPGTSGYNEQFF. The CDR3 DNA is TGTGCCAGCAGTTCGCCCGGGACTAGCGGTTACAATGAGCAGTTCTTC.

This CDR3 is CASNQGNIGYTF. CDR3 coding DNA: TGTGCCAGCAATCAGGGAAATATTGGCTACACCTTC. The chain carries TRBV2 and TRBJ1-2, with D possibly being TRBD1 (5 bases). The V end lost 7 bases, the J end lost 7 bases, and 13 bases lay between the germline ends. CDR1 and CDR2 (germline): SNHLY, FYNNEI. CDR3 size: 12 residues.

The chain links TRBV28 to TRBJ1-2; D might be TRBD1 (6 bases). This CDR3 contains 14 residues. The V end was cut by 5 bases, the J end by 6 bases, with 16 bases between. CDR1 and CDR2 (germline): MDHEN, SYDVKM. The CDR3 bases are TGTGCCAGCAGTGTTAGGACAGTCCGGCATGGCTACACCTTC. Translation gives CASSVRTVRHGYTF.

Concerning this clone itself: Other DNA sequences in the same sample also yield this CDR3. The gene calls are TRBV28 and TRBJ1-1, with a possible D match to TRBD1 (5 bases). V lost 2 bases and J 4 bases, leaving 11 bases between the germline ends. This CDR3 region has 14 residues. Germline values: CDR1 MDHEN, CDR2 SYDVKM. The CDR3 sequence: CASSLRQGGTEAFF. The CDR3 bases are TGTGCCAGCAGTTTACGTCAGGGTGGCACTGAAGCTTTCTTT.

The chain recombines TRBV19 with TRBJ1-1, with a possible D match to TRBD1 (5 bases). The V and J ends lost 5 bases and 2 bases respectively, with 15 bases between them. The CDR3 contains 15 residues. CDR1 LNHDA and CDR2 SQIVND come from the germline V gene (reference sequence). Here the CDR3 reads CASSSGRVINTEAFF. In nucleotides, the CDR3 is TGTGCCAGTAGTTCGGGCAGGGTAATAAACACTGAAGCTTTCTTT.

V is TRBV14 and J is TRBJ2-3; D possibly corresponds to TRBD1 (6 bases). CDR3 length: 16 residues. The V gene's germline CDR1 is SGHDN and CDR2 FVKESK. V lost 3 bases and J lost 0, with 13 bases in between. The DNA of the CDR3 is TGTGCCAGCAGCCACCAGGGGATAACTAGCACAGATACGCAGTATTTT. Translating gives CASSHQGITSTDTQYF.

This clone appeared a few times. The CDR3, as DNA: TGTGCCAGCAGTGAATGGGGACAGGGCGACTATGGCTACACCTTC. It translates to CASSEWGQGDYGYTF. The chain combines TRBV6-1 with TRBJ1-2; TRBD1 matches 9 bases. The junction had 4 bases not matched to a gene; V was cut back by 2 bases and J by 3 bases. Germline V CDR1 and CDR2: MNHNS, SASEGT. The CDR3 loop spans 15 amino acids.

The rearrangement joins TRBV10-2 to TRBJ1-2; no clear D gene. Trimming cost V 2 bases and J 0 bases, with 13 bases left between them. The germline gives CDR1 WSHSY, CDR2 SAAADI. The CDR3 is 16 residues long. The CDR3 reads CASSEGQVLPNYGYTF. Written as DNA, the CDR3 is TGCGCCAGCAGTGAGGGGCAGGTCCTCCCTAACTATGGCTACACCTTC.

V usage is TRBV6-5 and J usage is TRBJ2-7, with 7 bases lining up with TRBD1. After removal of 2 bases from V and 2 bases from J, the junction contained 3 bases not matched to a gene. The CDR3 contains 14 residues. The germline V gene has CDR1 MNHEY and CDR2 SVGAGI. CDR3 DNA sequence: TGTGCCAGCAGTTACACAGGACAGGCCTACGAGCAGTACTTC. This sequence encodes CASSYTGQAYEQYF.

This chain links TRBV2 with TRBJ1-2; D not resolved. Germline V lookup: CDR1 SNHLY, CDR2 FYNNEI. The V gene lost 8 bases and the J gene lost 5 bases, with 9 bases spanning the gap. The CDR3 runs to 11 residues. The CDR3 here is CASYREYGYTF. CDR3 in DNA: TGTGCCAGCTACCGGGAATATGGCTACACCTTC.

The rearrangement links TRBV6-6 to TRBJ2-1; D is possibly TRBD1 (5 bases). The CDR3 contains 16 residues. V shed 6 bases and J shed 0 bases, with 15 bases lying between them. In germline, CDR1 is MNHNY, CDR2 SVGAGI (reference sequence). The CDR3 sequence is CASSNHRQYSYNEQFF. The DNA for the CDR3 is TGTGCCAGCAGCAACCATCGACAGTACTCCTACAATGAGCAGTTCTTC.